The subject of this entry is one T cell receptor (beta chain). This clonotype was observed at least ten times. Its recognized antigen is unknown. Per-base qualities were not stored, and no clone one base away is much larger. This entry comes from a study of identical twins (dated by TCRdb to 2016 to 2017). Regarding the study in general: The study deep-sequenced TCR alpha and beta repertoires from monozygotic twins, unrelated adults of various ages and cord blood to test whether fetal clonotypes persist. To rule out contamination, replicate twin experiments were performed at different times with different library preparation protocols.

Sequences SGHVS (CDR1) and FQNEAQ (CDR2) are obtained from the germline V gene. Trimming removed 2 bases from V and 6 bases from J, leaving 17 bases between the germline ends. From its cysteine to its phenylalanine, the CDR3 spans 16 amino acids. Just CDR3 DNA is preserved here, 48 bases in frame from base 1. Every donor was a healthy Caucasian. Three pairs of female monozygotic twins, all aged roughly 18 to 29 years, were included in the twin cohort. Miltenyi CD45RO+ enrichment and human naive T-cell isolation kits were used to isolate memory (CD45RO+) and naive T cells from PBMC. On the study overall, not on this receptor specifically: Compared with coincidental sharing between unrelated individuals, out-of-frame TCR alpha sequences shared between twins had an excess of sequences with low generation probability. Conclusions relied on cross-sectional statistical analysis, since the same donors could not be followed over many years. In monozygotic twins, out-of-frame TCR alpha sharing was systematically underestimated by recombination models, although the models agreed with sharing between unrelated individuals. A weaker excess of twin sharing was found in beta out-of-frame sequences because the signal-to-noise ratio was lowered by fewer shared sequences. Invariant T cells such as MAIT and iNKT could partly confound zero-insertion analyses, although diverse VJ usage argued against such confounding for most clonotypes. Fewer insertions were carried by abundant cord blood beta clonotypes; a weaker similar trend was observed in young adult naive repertoires, while no such trend was observed in memory repertoires.

Library method: 5' RACE. The sample was run on an Illumina HiSeq 2000. Template switching added a universal primer binding site, and the final cDNA carried a unique molecular identifier that allowed TCR cDNA molecules to be counted accurately. Specific primers in the conserved constant-segment region were used to synthesize first-strand cDNA for TCR alpha and beta chains. To control for contamination, each cDNA library was double barcoded with a SMART-Mk sample barcode plus Illumina barcodes. TruSeq adapter sequences, together with Illumina sample barcodes, were added in two successive PCR steps. Sequencing of the TCR alpha and beta cDNA libraries was done on the Illumina HiSeq platform using custom primers. The original pipeline was this. Raw reads were processed with MiGEC to extract unique molecular identifiers, and MiXCR was used to determine CDR3 positions. For each individual, recombination models were inferred using an EM algorithm with the repgenHMM and IGoR tools. The tcR package in R was used for shared clonotype analysis, with sharing normalized by the product of cloneset sizes. Out-of-frame nonproductive sequences were analyzed to study raw recombination free of thymic and clonal selection effects. TCRdb passed the public sequencing reads through fastp at Q25 and MiXCR, retaining productive beta sequences. CDR3 protein sequences are deduplicated, and each keeps its most common genes and DNA. In this record, the V and J calls reflect TCRdb's handling and not the investigators' own analysis. This sample is represented by a few hundred thousand distinct CDR3 sequences; 12% of them were singletons. The ten largest clones take up more than 3.5% of the sample.

These same data were also listed under a study on yellow fever vaccine responses in identical twins. As noted in the second study: The authors reported that the T cell response to vaccination in identical twins appeared partly convergent and partly personalized. The study precisely tracked vaccine-responding T cell clones in identical twins.

Sequenced sample: memory (CD45RO+) T cells sorted from blood. The cell subset or site label, read with the paper, signifies: CD45RO+ enriched T cells. This clonotype was obtained from a woman under 30 in good health. The chain joins TRBV7-8 to TRBJ2-1; the D match is possibly TRBD1 or TRBD2, with 7 bases aligned in each. In nucleotide form, the sequence is TGTGCCAGCAGCTTATTTTTCGCCAGGGGGGGCAATGAGCAGTTCTTC. It encodes CASSLFFARGGNEQFF.